Each of the 23 T cell receptor beta chains below was sequenced from the same sample in a study of T cells in Graves' hyperthyroidism and ophthalmopathy. RNA transcripts served as the template for amplifying TCR beta CDR3 regions. In the first-round RT-PCR of the TCR CDR3, the HTBI primer set was used. TCRdb itself ran the multiplex PCR reads through MiXCR, one entry per CDR3 protein. Among approximately 610,000 distinct CDR3 sequences listed, approximately 15% were seen once. Sequencing was done on a sample of blood. These receptors were collected from a woman in her 40s with Graves' ophthalmopathy.

Many counts were recorded for this clonotype. The chain carries TRBV27 and TRBJ2-5; D may be TRBD1 (6 bases). This CDR3 is built from 15 residues. The germline CDR1 and CDR2 sequences are MNHEY and SMNVEV (reference sequence). Deletions cut 5 bases from V and 5 bases from J, with 18 bases between. The CDR3 DNA is TGTGCCAGCAGTCCCCGGGACACCTCGCCGGAGACCCAGTACTTC. Protein product: CASSPRDTSPETQYF.

The CDR3 reads CASRDTGGAKTQYF. The CDR3 region has the DNA TGTGCCAGCAGAGATACAGGGGGCGCGAAGACCCAGTACTTC. The rearrangement joins TRBV28 to TRBJ2-5; TRBD1 aligns across 9 bases. CDR3 length: 14 residues. V dropped 6 bases and J dropped 6; count of bases not matched to a gene: 8. CDR1 and CDR2 from the germline V gene are MDHEN and SYDVKM.

This clonotype came up many times. The chain has TRBV29-1 and TRBJ2-7; tentative D call: TRBD1 (5 bases). Between the trimmed V and J ends, which lost 3 bases and 5 bases, there was a span of 14 bases. The CDR3 has 13 residues. Germline assignment: CDR1 SQVTM and CDR2 ANQGSEA. CDR3 nucleotide sequence: TGCAGCGTTGATTCTCGAACAGGACACGAGCAGTACTTC. Protein sequence: CSVDSRTGHEQYF.

As to this clonotype: Relative to the germline gene, one junction end is altered; a read error may explain this. This chain joins TRBV24-1 and TRBJ2-7; D not resolved. This CDR3 has 13 amino acids. Germline V lookup: CDR1 KGHDR, CDR2 SFDVKD. The CDR3 protein is CASSEGFNYEQYF. In DNA, the CDR3 is TGTGCCAGCAGTGAAGGGTTTAACTACGAGCAGTACTTC.

Only a few counts were recorded for this clonotype. The chain joins TRBV29-1 to TRBJ2-7; 8 nucleotides align to TRBD2. V was clipped by 3 bases and J by 1 base; unmatched bases: 5. Germline V gene sequence: CDR1 SQVTM, CDR2 ANQGSEA. CDR3 length: 14 residues. CDR3 residues: CSVEGTRDSYEQYF. The DNA of the CDR3 is TGCAGCGTTGAGGGGACTAGGGATTCCTACGAGCAGTACTTC.

This clonotype occurred many times. The J gene is TRBJ1-5, the V gene TRBV6-4, with D perhaps matching TRBD1 (6 bases). Trimming cost V 5 bases and J 6 bases, with 23 bases left between them. Germline CDR1 is MRHNA and CDR2 is SNTAGT. The CDR3 runs to 17 residues. This CDR3 reads CASSPLGGPSAGQPQHF. CDR3 DNA sequence: TGTGCCAGCAGTCCCCTCGGGGGGCCTTCAGCAGGTCAGCCCCAGCATTTT.

This clonotype was seen many times. The genes are TRBV20-1 and TRBJ2-7; 7 bases are a match to TRBD1. CDR1 and CDR2 from the germline V gene are DFQATT and SNEGSKA (reference sequence). Trimming removed 0 bases from V and 5 bases from J; junction bases left unmatched: 16. This CDR3 is built from 17 residues. The CDR3 protein is CSARELDRSYASDEQYF. The CDR3 nucleotides read TGCAGTGCTAGAGAGCTGGACAGGAGTTACGCTAGTGACGAGCAGTACTTC.

At least ten counts were recorded for this clonotype. The gene calls are TRBV28 and TRBJ2-2; the match to TRBD2 covers 7 bases. V was pared by 5 bases and J by 5 bases, with 11 bases of the junction left unmatched. The CDR3 totals 16 residues. Germline V CDR1 and CDR2: MDHEN, SYDVKM. The CDR3 is CASSPSGLADTGELFF. CDR3 bases: TGTGCCAGCAGTCCCTCTGGGCTAGCGGATACCGGGGAGCTGTTTTTT.

The J gene is TRBJ1-5, the V gene TRBV20-1; TRBD1 is a possible D gene (5 bases). CDR1 is DFQATT and CDR2 is SNEGSKA in the germline V gene (reference sequence). The CDR3 totals 16 residues. V dropped 0 bases and J dropped 6 bases, with 18 bases sitting between them. Written as DNA, the CDR3 is TGCAGTGCTAGAGAATTTGTGGGGCAGGGCGGTCAGCCCCAGCATTTT. Translation gives CSAREFVGQGGQPQHF.

This clonotype was detected ten times or more. V usage is TRBV28 and J usage is TRBJ2-7; D is possibly TRBD1 (6 bases). Germline values: CDR1 MDHEN, CDR2 SYDVKM. V lost 5 bases to trimming and J lost 3 bases, with 14 bases between them. This CDR3 contains 14 residues. In DNA, the CDR3 is TGTGCCAGCAGTCCCCTCGACAGGCTCTACGAGCAGTACTTC. It translates to CASSPLDRLYEQYF.

This clonotype was observed a handful of times. The missing conserved phenylalanine or tryptophan at the end of this CDR3 makes a read error likely. V is TRBV12-3 or TRBV12-4 and J is TRBJ2-2, with 10 nucleotides matching TRBD2. V lost 6 bases and J lost 0; bases outside the gene matches: 4. CDR3 length: 16 amino acids. The CDR3 here is CASSPSGSANTGELFL. For the CDR3, the DNA is TGTGCCAGCAGCCCTAGCGGGAGCGCGAACACCGGGGAGCTGTTTCTT.

The sample holds a few counts of this clonotype. V usage is TRBV6-1 and J usage is TRBJ2-7, with a possible D match to TRBD2 (7 bases). The ends were cut back, 6 bases at V and 3 bases at J, with 18 bases in the middle. This CDR3 contains 15 residues. Germline CDR1 reads MNHNS; CDR2 reads SASEGT. Written as DNA, the CDR3 is TGTGCCAGCAGCTCCTTTCGGGGGGCCGACTACGAGCAGTACTTC. Residues: CASSSFRGADYEQYF.

There are many counts of this clonotype. The chain employs TRBV20-1 and TRBJ2-2; 8 positions match TRBD2. Trimming at V came to 3 bases and at J to 7 bases, leaving 4 bases not matched to a gene. Germline values: CDR1 DFQATT, CDR2 SNEGSKA (reference sequence). CDR3 size: 13 residues. The CDR3 nucleotides are TGCAGTGCTAGTTGGCTAGCGGGCGGGGAGCTGTTTTTT. Protein product: CSASWLAGGELFF.

V is TRBV28 and J is TRBJ1-2; D perhaps matches TRBD1 (5 bases). Trimming stripped 7 bases from V and 6 bases from J, with 9 bases between. The CDR3 is made up of 11 amino acids. Germline loops: CDR1 MDHEN, CDR2 SYDVKM. The CDR3 is CASIAGDGYTF. The DNA of the CDR3 is TGTGCCAGCATAGCGGGGGATGGCTACACCTTC.

This chain uses TRBV27 with TRBJ2-7; perhaps D is TRBD1 or TRBD2 (5 bases each). The CDR3 spans 18 residues. Trimming left V 4 bases short and J 2 bases short, with 24 bases between. The germline CDR1 and CDR2 sequences are MNHEY and SMNVEV (reference sequence). The CDR3: CASSSLLSARDGAYEQYF. DNA for the CDR3: TGTGCCAGCAGTTCACTATTAAGTGCGAGGGACGGGGCCTACGAGCAGTACTTC.

This clonotype was picked up many times. The DNA of the CDR3 is TGTGCCAGCAGCAGAGACAGGGGGCTAGAGACCCAGTACTTC. Its translation is CASSRDRGLETQYF. V is TRBV7-2 and J is TRBJ2-5; 10 bases fit TRBD1. V trimming: 5 bases; J trimming: 4 bases; junction bases outside the gene matches: 4. CDR3 size: 14 residues. The germline V gene has CDR1 SGHTA and CDR2 FQGNSA.

This clonotype has a count of ten or more. CDR3 coding DNA: TGTGCCAGCAGCAAACGGACGGGCGGGGACCTCGAGCAGTACTTC. Translation: CASSKRTGGDLEQYF. The rearrangement uses TRBV7-2 and TRBJ2-7; D might be TRBD2 (6 bases). This CDR3 contains 15 residues. V lost 5 bases, J lost 6 bases, and 20 bases lay in between. The germline CDR1 and CDR2 sequences are SGHTA and FQGNSA.

This clonotype was detected ten times or more. The rearrangement joins TRBV10-3 to TRBJ2-5; a possible D gene is TRBD2 (5 bases). The CDR3 runs to 14 residues. V gave up 0 bases and J gave up 5 bases, with 10 bases separating them. CDR1 ENHRY and CDR2 SYGVKD come from the germline V gene. The CDR3 sequence is CAISESKRGETQYF. For the CDR3, the DNA is TGTGCCATCAGTGAGTCGAAGAGAGGGGAGACCCAGTACTTC.

This clonotype was seen at least ten times. This chain uses TRBV20-1 with TRBJ1-1; no definite D call. The V gene's germline CDR1 is DFQATT and CDR2 SNEGSKA (reference sequence). The germline V and J ends were trimmed by 5 bases and 2 bases, with 9 bases remaining between them. The CDR3 is made up of 12 amino acids. CDR3 in DNA: TGCAGTGCTCTGGGGTACAACACTGAAGCTTTCTTT. The encoded protein is CSALGYNTEAFF.

This clonotype was seen at least ten times. This chain uses TRBV20-1 with TRBJ2-5; D assignment may be TRBD1 or TRBD2 (5 bases each). The CDR3 is made up of 12 amino acids. The germline V and J ends were trimmed by 3 bases and 9 bases, with 14 bases remaining between them. CDR1 and CDR2 from the germline V gene are DFQATT and SNEGSKA (reference sequence). The CDR3 region has the DNA TGCAGTGCTAGTGACGGTGGGGGATCCCAGTACTTC. Amino acid sequence: CSASDGGGSQYF.

This clonotype was found a few times. The V call is TRBV11-3, the J call TRBJ2-1; D not certain. Germline loops: CDR1 SGHNT, CDR2 YENEEA. V gave up 5 bases and J gave up 13 bases, with 15 bases separating them. The CDR3 length is 12 residues. The CDR3 sequence: CASSQPGGLQFF. CDR3 bases: TGTGCCAGCAGCCAACCCGGTGGGCTCCAGTTCTTC.

This clonotype was counted ten times or more. V is TRBV20-1 and J is TRBJ2-7; no clear D gene. Germline values: CDR1 DFQATT, CDR2 SNEGSKA (reference sequence). The CDR3 contains 12 residues. V was pared by 0 bases and J by 3 bases, with 6 bases between. The CDR3 spells CSARDPLYEQYF. The CDR3 DNA reads TGCAGTGCTAGAGATCCACTCTACGAGCAGTACTTC.

This clonotype was seen repeatedly, ten times or more. V is TRBV9 and J is TRBJ2-2, with 8 nucleotides matching TRBD2. Germline V CDR1 and CDR2: SGDLS, YYNGEE. The V gene end was trimmed by 2 bases and the J gene end by 3 bases; junction bases not matched to a gene: 3. This CDR3 spans 15 amino acids. The chain's CDR3 is CASSVSGTYTGELFF. CDR3 in DNA: TGTGCCAGCAGCGTTAGCGGGACGTACACCGGGGAGCTGTTTTTT.